Below, one T cell receptor beta chain is given with its context. As handled by the study authors: Reference gene primer amplification yielded estimated nucleated cell counts. The method was immunoSEQ multiplex PCR; TCRdb's version includes in-frame clones alone and lacks a portion of them. V and J calls and clone size come straight from that table; D and trimming were deduced from the DNA. The data contain approximately 190,000 clones, roughly four fifths of them seen just once; the ten biggest clones take up around 6.9%. This entry comes from a study of blood T cell repertoires in COVID-19. In the study overall: The origin of the acute and convalescent COVID-19 samples was the United States, Italy and Spain. T cells, B-cell-depleted T cells, or PBMCs supplied cDNA or gDNA.

The germline CDR1 and CDR2 sequences are MDHEN and SYDVKM. This CDR3 contains 15 residues. V shed 5 bases and J shed 4 bases, with 15 bases lying between them. The sequenced material came from peripheral blood. The chain combines TRBV28 with TRBJ1-5; D might be TRBD1 (5 bases). The receptor was derived from a human donor with acute or convalescent COVID-19. The donor label of this sample is uncertain. The CDR3 region has the DNA TGTGCCAGCAGTCCTAGGGGCAGGGTGAATCAGCCCCAGCATTTT. Its protein product is CASSPRGRVNQPQHF.